The 2 T cell receptor beta chains listed next were all sequenced from one sample in a study of cytotoxic CD8 clonotypes in ibrutinib-treated CLL (dated by TCRdb to about 2021). The library was generated by the immunoSEQ multiplex PCR assay. TCRdb stores this immuneACCESS table with in-frame sequences only. Part of the clones is absent; in the studies checked, under half of the shortfall reflects unresolved V genes, and no reason is known for the rest. This sample is represented by fewer than 300,000 clones; around 77% of them were singletons. The ten largest clonotypes hold 5.6% of the sample. Sample time point, as interpreted from the label and publication: progressive disease on ibrutinib. The material sequenced was PBMCs, taken at disease progression, from a patient treated with ibrutinib. These receptors were obtained from a human donor with chronic lymphocytic leukemia.

For this clone: This specimen includes other DNA sequences encoding the same CDR3. The V call is TRBV20-1, the J call TRBJ2-7; the match to TRBD1 covers 8 bases. The CDR3 covers 11 residues. Trimming cost V 5 bases and J 3 bases; bases outside gene matches: 0. Germline lookup yields CDR1 DFQATT and CDR2 SNEGSKA (reference sequence). Here the CDR3 reads CSAGQGYEQYF. The CDR3 DNA reads as TGCAGTGCTGGACAGGGCTACGAGCAGTACTTC.

As for this clone: An end of the junction differs from the germline gene, which may be a read error. The genes are TRBV15 and TRBJ2-7; 8 bases fit TRBD1. There are 15 residues in the CDR3. The germline V gene encodes CDR1 LNHNV and CDR2 YYDKDF (reference sequence). CDR3 nucleotides: TGTGCCACTAGCATTCCCGGGACAGGACTGACCGAGCAGTACTTC. Its protein product is CATSIPGTGLTEQYF.